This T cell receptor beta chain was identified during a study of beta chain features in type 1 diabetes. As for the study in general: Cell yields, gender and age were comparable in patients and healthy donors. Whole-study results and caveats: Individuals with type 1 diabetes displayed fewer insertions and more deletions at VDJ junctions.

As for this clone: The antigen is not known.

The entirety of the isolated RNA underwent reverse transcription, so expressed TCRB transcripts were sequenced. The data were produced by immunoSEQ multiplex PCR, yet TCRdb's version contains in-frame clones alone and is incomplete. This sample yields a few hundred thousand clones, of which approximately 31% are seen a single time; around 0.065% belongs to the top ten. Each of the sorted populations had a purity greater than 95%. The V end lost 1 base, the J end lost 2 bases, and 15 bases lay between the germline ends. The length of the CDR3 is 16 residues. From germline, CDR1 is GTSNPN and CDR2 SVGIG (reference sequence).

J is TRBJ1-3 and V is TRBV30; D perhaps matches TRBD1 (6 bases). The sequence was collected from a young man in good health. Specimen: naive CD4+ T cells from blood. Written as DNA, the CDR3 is TGTGCCTGGAGTGACTGGTTACAGGGAACTGGAAACACCATATATTTT. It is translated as CAWSDWLQGTGNTIYF.